This TCR beta chain came from a study of response to subunit inactivated influenza vaccine. Regarding the study as a whole: Each seasonal influenza vaccination, the authors suggested, recruits few new T cells.

The CDR3 consists of 12 residues. From germline, CDR1 is MNHEY and CDR2 SVGAGI. The V gene lost 6 bases and the J gene lost 8 bases, with 13 bases spanning the gap. TCRdb analysed the RT-PCR reads with MiXCR anew, one entry per CDR3 protein. The data contain 750,000 to 850,000 distinct CDR3 sequences, approximately 17% of them seen just once; the ten biggest clones take up under 13%. This clonotype turned up a few times. Its antigen is unidentified. The TCR was taken from a man in his fifties or sixties who received an inactivated influenza vaccine. The source was PBMCs from blood, collected less than 6 days after vaccination. The chain carries TRBV6-5 and TRBJ1-2; tentatively, D is TRBD1 (6 bases). The CDR3 sequence: CASSNGQWGYTF. Here the CDR3 DNA reads TGTGCCAGCAGCAATGGACAGTGGGGCTACACCTTC.